The clone carrying this T cell receptor (beta chain) has only a few counts. The antigen is unknown. TCRdb reprocessed the reads with MiXCR, giving one entry per CDR3 protein. Of 250,000 or so distinct CDR3 sequences in the sample, approximately 9.2% are singletons; the top ten hold about 15%. This record comes from a study of T cell repertoires in cytomegalovirus infection. At the level of the study: Matching HLA type, along with CMV infection, was indicated by public TCR beta signatures.

CDR3 size: 12 residues. V was clipped by 7 bases and J by 9 bases; unmatched bases: 7. Study outcomes and limitations: HLA-C-restricted CMV clonotypes gave the most frequent clonotype in two of eight donors.

The TCR originated in a human donor in good health (CMV status not recorded). Some clones in this sample may be carry-over from other donors' samples. The chain recombines TRBV12-3 or TRBV12-4 with TRBJ1-1, with 8 bases fitting TRBD1. The source material was PBMCs. Written as DNA, the CDR3 is TGTGCCAGCATCTCGACAGGGGTACAAGCTTTCTTT. Residues: CASISTGVQAFF.